This TCR beta chain derives from a study of cytomegalovirus exposure and HLA in healthy donors (TCRdb year 2017). In the study overall: The 500 to 800 repertoires of the first cohort and the 110 or so validation repertoires were produced on the same platform, according to a later analysis. To predict cytomegalovirus infection status, the study combined high-throughput TCR immunosequencing, statistical association of individual TCRs with disease status, and machine learning. The study was designed to test whether signatures of past pathogen exposure could be identified by cataloging public T cell receptors. Besides the first cohort of roughly 640 subjects, a separate validation cohort made up of over a hundred different subjects was used. Summary of the overall study and its limitations: A few of the identified cytomegalovirus-associated TCR beta chains were confirmed in vitro to be specific for cytomegalovirus antigens. Of the cluster scores, roughly 95% were above 0 in a later analysis, which found that TCRs clustered in the first cohort also tended to co-occur in the 120 validation repertoires. Most TCR sequences were observed very rarely across donors, whereas some public TCRs were present in many individuals. A later analysis had no HLA typing for the validation cohort, so co-occurrence there was scored across all 110 or so repertoires. According to the authors, the approach could potentially be generalized to other disease states and immunological phenotypes. In the study, roughly 160 TCR beta chains were listed as associated with cytomegalovirus. In both the original and validation cohorts, the classifier was reported to diagnose cytomegalovirus status with high specificity and sensitivity.

This clone was seen just once. What antigen it recognizes has not been identified. Qualities for individual bases were not recorded, and no much larger clone is one base off. Separate from the approximately 700-subject first cohort, the validation cohort of over 90 subjects was the group to which the donors belonged. The library was made by the immunoSEQ multiplex PCR assay. Processing in the source paper ran as follows. To diagnose cytomegalovirus status from the catalog of TCR beta chain sequences, a statistical classification framework was built. TCRdb obtained this table from immuneACCESS and retained in-frame rearrangements with V and J assigned. These tables miss some clones; where compared with another copy, unresolved V genes account for less than half of the shortfall, and the remainder is unexplained. That table furnishes V, J and clone size, whereas the DNA furnished D and trimming. The sample data list some 76,000 clones, and approximately 93% of these were observed just once. Of the sample, 2.5% to 3.5% falls within the top ten clones.

Looking up the germline V gene yields CDR1 SGHNT and CDR2 YENEEA. V and J lose 0 bases and 3 bases, and a span of 11 bases separates them. The CDR3 runs 16 amino acids, cysteine and phenylalanine included. CDR3 DNA only is kept here, 48 bases in frame from base 1. The material sequenced was PBMCs. The receptor's source is a young woman in good health and CMV-seropositive. Here the chain combines TRBV11-3 and TRBJ2-2; the D gene is perhaps TRBD2, from 6 matching bases. The DNA sequence is given as TGTGCCAGCAGCTTAGAAGGCGGGGTTGACACCGGGGAGCTGTTTTTT. This yields the protein CASSLEGGVDTGELFF.